What follows are 15 T cell receptor beta chains derived from one specimen sequenced in a study of T cells expressing NK-cell markers (dated by TCRdb to the early 2020s). The library came from 5' RACE. The sample was run on an Illumina HiSeq 2000. The reads, reprocessed by TCRdb, yield one row per CDR3 protein sequence and no DNA. The sample's records list around 180,000 distinct CDR3 sequences. The ten largest clones represent 20% of the sample. The sample taken for sequencing was blood T cells: a sorted CD56 or NKG2C T cell subset, CD4+ or CD8+ T cells, or bulk PBMC T cells (not recorded which). All receptors come from a man aged 18-75 years in good health.

V is TRBV12-5 and J is TRBJ1-5; the TCRdb D gene call, TRBD1, has no DNA to confirm it. The CDR3 spans 17 residues. Per germline, CDR1 LGHNT and CDR2 FRNRAP. The CDR3 loop is CASGFRDRNYSNQPQHF.

The genes are TRBV4-1 and TRBJ1-1; there is no DNA to check the TCRdb D call of TRBD1. This CDR3 has 15 amino acids. The germline CDR1 and CDR2 sequences are MGHRA and YSYEKL. CDR3 protein: CASSQVGTGNTEAFF.

This chain links TRBV15 with TRBJ1-5. This CDR3 spans 13 amino acids. From germline, CDR1 is LNHNV and CDR2 YYDKDF (reference sequence). The CDR3: CATSRDGSQPQHF.

The CDR3: CSASATGSSETQYF. The chain links TRBV20-1 to TRBJ2-5; TCRdb returns TRBD1, unconfirmable since there is no DNA. The CDR3 has 14 residues. The germline gives CDR1 DFQATT, CDR2 SNEGSKA (reference sequence).

The rearrangement links TRBV12-3 or TRBV12-4 to TRBJ2-1; TCRdb returns TRBD1, unconfirmable since there is no DNA. There are 19 residues in the CDR3. The CDR3 protein is CASTSRKGIGQGVYNEQFF.

The V call is TRBV7-9, the J call TRBJ1-2; no DNA is available, so the TRBD1 call from TCRdb remains unchecked. The CDR3 runs 17 residues. Germline loops: CDR1 SEHNR, CDR2 FQNEAQ (reference sequence). CDR3 residues: CASSPTRQGAGEWGYTF.

The V gene is TRBV11-2, the J gene TRBJ2-2; the D call of TRBD2 rests on TCRdb alone, since no DNA is present to check it. The CDR3 covers 18 residues. CDR1 SGHAT and CDR2 FQNNGV come from the germline V gene. The CDR3 sequence is CASSLEALAGTNTGELFF.

The chain is built from TRBV6-5 and TRBJ2-1; without DNA, the TCRdb call of TRBD1 cannot be checked. Germline assignment: CDR1 MNHEY and CDR2 SVGAGI. There are 15 residues in the CDR3. The CDR3 is CASSYWTGSYNEQFF.

The chain combines TRBV6-4 with TRBJ2-1; TCRdb lists TRBD1, though no DNA is available to test this call. In germline, CDR1 is MRHNA, CDR2 SNTAGT. This CDR3 comprises 15 residues. CDR3 sequence reads: CASTEEGGSYNEQFF.

CDR3 loop: CSVEVPPGGGLTDTQYF. This chain connects TRBV29-1 to TRBJ2-3; without DNA, the TCRdb call of TRBD2 cannot be checked. The CDR3 loop spans 17 amino acids. CDR1 and CDR2 from the germline V gene are SQVTM and ANQGSEA.

This chain joins TRBV28 and TRBJ2-3. Germline assignment: CDR1 MDHEN and CDR2 SYDVKM. The CDR3 extends over 13 amino acids. CDR3 in amino acids: CASSLHYTDTQYF.

This CDR3 is CATREVTGGSNQPQHF. This rearrangement joins TRBV15 to TRBJ1-5; no DNA is available, so the TRBD1 call from TCRdb remains unchecked. The CDR3 has 16 residues. Germline V gene sequence: CDR1 LNHNV, CDR2 YYDKDF (reference sequence).

The rearrangement joins TRBV27 to TRBJ1-6. The germline V gene has CDR1 MNHEY and CDR2 SMNVEV (reference sequence). The CDR3 spans 15 residues. The CDR3 sequence: CASSFYQDPNSPLHF.

The chain links TRBV27 to TRBJ1-5; the TRBD1 assignment by TCRdb is unverifiable without DNA. CDR1 is MNHEY and CDR2 is SMNVEV in the germline V gene (reference sequence). The CDR3 runs to 14 residues. CDR3 region: CASSLGQGYQPQHF.

The chain employs TRBV4-2 and TRBJ2-7; checking the TCRdb D call of TRBD2 is not possible without DNA. This CDR3 comprises 19 residues. Germline V CDR1 and CDR2: LGHNA, YNFKEQ. This CDR3 reads CASSQDGATSGGAPYEQYF.